This T cell receptor beta chain was found in a study of control samples from healthy donors and cancer patients. Only in-frame clones appear in the TCRdb table, and some are missing; sequencing was by immunoSEQ multiplex PCR. The table includes around 130,000 clones, about 88% detected once. The junction had 4 bases not matched to a gene; V was cut back by 3 bases and J by 6 bases. The CDR3 spans 15 residues. Germline assignment: CDR1 LGHDT and CDR2 YNNKEL (reference sequence). The receptor was isolated from a man aged 45-65 years in good health. The chain joins TRBV3-1 (or the pseudogene TRBV3-2) to TRBJ1-6; 8 bases map to TRBD1. Input material: blood. For the CDR3, the DNA is TGTGCCAGCAGCCATGGGACAGGCCTTAATTCACCCCTCCACTTT. Amino acid sequence: CASSHGTGLNSPLHF.